The clone carrying this TCR beta chain was picked up many times. These data are taken from a study of response to subunit inactivated influenza vaccine. Germline V gene data show CDR1 as SNHLY and CDR2 as FYNNEI. The CDR3 loop spans 15 amino acids. Trimming removed 4 bases at V and 0 bases at J, with 9 bases between. TCRdb reprocessed the RT-PCR reads with MiXCR, giving one entry per CDR3 protein. This sample yields around 600,000 distinct CDR3 sequences, of which 11% are seen a single time; 8% to 13% belongs to the top ten. The sample was also linked to a second study, of T cells expressing NK-cell markers. That paper notes: It was by 5'RACE template switching with UMIs that TCR beta cDNA was made. The TCR beta repertoires originated in sorted CD3+CD56+NKG2C+, CD3+CD56+NKG2C- and CD3+CD56-NKG2C+ T cells. Most of the eight sequenced donors tested HCMV-seropositive; one tested seronegative. An anti-gamma-delta TCR antibody was added in several experiments. It restricted sorting to alpha-beta TCR-expressing T cells. Specificity for HCMV among expanded NKG2C+ T cell clones was not established.

The sequence derives from a man aged 50 to 59 who received an inactivated influenza vaccine. Sequencing was performed on PBMCs from blood, taken on the day of vaccination. The rearrangement links TRBV2 to TRBJ2-2; maybe TRBD2 (7 bases). The CDR3 DNA follows: TGTGCCAGCAGTGGCGGGGGCCCGAACACCGGGGAGCTGTTTTTT. This sequence encodes CASSGGGPNTGELFF.